This TCR beta chain was identified during a study of T cells in Graves' hyperthyroidism and ophthalmopathy. Researchers defined stable Graves' hyperthyroidism as no ophthalmopathy progression within 18 months. Every diagnosis used clinical symptoms, serum thyroxine and TRAb, thyroid ultrasound and orbital computed tomography. Fresh peripheral blood, roughly 9.8 ml of it, supplied the PBMCs. Authors of the study amplified TCR beta CDR3 regions from RNA transcripts. First-round RT-PCR of the TCR CDR3 relied on the HTBI primer set. Via MiXCR, TCRdb re-called the multiplex PCR reads, giving one row per CDR3 protein. This table has around 520,000 distinct CDR3 sequences, 14% appearing once. The CDR3 sequence is 16 residues long. Germline CDR1 reads KGHDR; CDR2 reads SFDVKD. Trimming cost V 3 bases and J 5 bases; bases outside gene matches: 11. The table lists this clonotype with many counts. The antigen is undetermined.

Findings and caveats of the study: With a median lead of about 6.9 months before onset, the model predicted ophthalmopathy.

This clonotype was obtained from a woman aged 18-30 years with Graves' hyperthyroidism. V usage is TRBV24-1 and J usage is TRBJ2-5; 7 bases agree with TRBD1. Specimen: blood. The CDR3 here is CATSDTTGNLWETQYF. CDR3 coding DNA: TGTGCCACCAGTGATACGACAGGGAATCTCTGGGAGACCCAGTACTTC.